The T cell receptor beta chain described here comes from a study of Ad26.COV2.S vaccination and SARS-CoV-2 variants. For the study at large: Ad26.COV2.S, an intramuscular injection, was given once or twice 56 days apart.

TCRdb's table, derived via immunoSEQ multiplex PCR, lists solely in-frame clones and lacks some. The sample lists more than 300,000 clones, about 82% occurring once. Remarks on this clone: Within the sample, other DNA sequences also encode this same CDR3.

Treatment in this sample: roughly 18 received Ad26.COV2.S at low or high dose, single or two shots; about 5 received placebo; per-sample allocation not given. Following the first vaccine or placebo injection, samples were taken on day 63. CDR1 and CDR2 from the germline V gene are SGHDN and FVKESK. The V end was cut by 4 bases, the J end by 0 bases, with 10 bases between. This CDR3 region has 15 residues. This sequence joins TRBV14 and TRBJ1-3; D possibly corresponds to TRBD1 (5 bases). The sample was peripheral blood, taken in a trial of Ad26.COV2.S vaccine versus placebo. The sequence was obtained from a person between 18 and 65 years old who received the Ad26.COV2.S COVID-19 vaccine or a placebo. DNA for the CDR3: TGTGCCAGCAGCCCCCGACAGAGCTCTGGAAACACCATATATTTT. Its protein product is CASSPRQSSGNTIYF.